This entry concerns a single T cell receptor (beta chain). Its antigen is still unknown. The data derive from a study of radiotherapy plus CTLA-4 blockade in lung cancer. General study points: Subsequent to radiotherapy plus ipilimumab, tumor-derived TCR clones underwent expansion in blood.

Only in-frame clones appear in the TCRdb table, and some are missing; sequencing was by immunoSEQ multiplex PCR. The data hold approximately 99,000 clones, with about 91% observed a single time. CDR1 and CDR2 from the germline V gene are SGHVS and FQNEAQ. Trimming shortened V by 0 bases and J by 3 bases, and 8 bases separated the two germline ends. CDR3 length: 15 residues. The receptor was derived from a human donor with non-small cell lung cancer that progressed on radiotherapy plus ipilimumab. This sequence joins TRBV7-8 and TRBJ1-4; TRBD1 might be the D (5 bases). Sequenced material: peripheral blood, taken from a patient treated with radiotherapy plus ipilimumab. The CDR3, as DNA: TGTGCCAGCAGCTTAGCTGGCAGGGCTAATGAAAAACTGTTTTTT. Its translation is CASSLAGRANEKLFF.